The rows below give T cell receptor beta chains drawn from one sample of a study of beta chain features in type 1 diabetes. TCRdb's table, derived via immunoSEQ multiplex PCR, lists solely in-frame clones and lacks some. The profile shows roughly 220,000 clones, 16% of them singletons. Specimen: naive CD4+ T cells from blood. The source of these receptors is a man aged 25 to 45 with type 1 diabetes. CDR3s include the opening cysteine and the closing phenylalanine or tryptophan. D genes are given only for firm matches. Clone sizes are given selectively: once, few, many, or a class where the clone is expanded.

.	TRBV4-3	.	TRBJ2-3	TGCGCCAGCAGCCAAGGGGTTCTCGGGGGTCCAGATACGCAGTATTTT	CASSQGVLGGPDTQYF
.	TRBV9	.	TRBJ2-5	TGTGCCAGCAGCGTAGAGACGGTCTCGCAGACCCAGTACTTC	CASSVETVSQTQYF
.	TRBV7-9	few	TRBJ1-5	TGTGCCAGCAGCTTCAGGAGCAATCAGCCCCAGCATTTT	CASSFRSNQPQHF
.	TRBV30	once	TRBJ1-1	TGTGCCTGGAGTGTTGGCGTAGGAGGGACTGAAGCTTTCTTT	CAWSVGVGGTEAFF
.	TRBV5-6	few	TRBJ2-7	TGTGCCAGCAGTGTTGACTGGGGCGGCTACGAGCAGTACTTC	CASSVDWGGYEQYF
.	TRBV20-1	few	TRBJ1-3	TGCAGTGCTAGAGTGGGAGACACCATATATTTT	CSARVGDTIYF
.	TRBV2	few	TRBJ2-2	TGTGCCAGCAGTGAAGGGAGTATTGGAGACACCGGGGAGCTGTTTTTT	CASSEGSIGDTGELFF
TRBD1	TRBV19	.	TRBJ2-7	TGTGCCAGTAGTATAGAGACAGGGGGCTACGGGCAGTACTTC	CASSIETGGYGQYF
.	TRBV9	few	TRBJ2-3	TGTGCCAGCAGCTTCCGGCGGATCACAGATACGCAGTATTTT	CASSFRRITDTQYF
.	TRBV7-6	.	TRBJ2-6	TGTGCCAGCAGCTTTTTAAGCTTAGGGGCCAACGTCCTGACTTTC	CASSFLSLGANVLTF
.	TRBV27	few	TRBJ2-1	TGTGCCAGCAGTCCATATCGGGCGGACAATGAGCAGTTCTTC	CASSPYRADNEQFF
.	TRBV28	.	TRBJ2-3	TGTGCCAGCAGTTTCTTAGATACGCAGTATTTT	CASSFLDTQYF
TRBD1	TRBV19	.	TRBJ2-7	TGTGCCAGTAGTATGACAGGGGGCATCAGCTACGAGCAGTACTTC	CASSMTGGISYEQYF
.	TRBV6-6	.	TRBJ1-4	TGTGCCAGCAGTTACTCGAGACAGCTGAACGGAAAACTGTTTTTT	CASSYSRQLNGKLFF
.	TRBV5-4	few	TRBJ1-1	TGTGCCAGCAGCTTAACGAGGGGTGGAACTGAAGCTTTCTTT	CASSLTRGGTEAFF
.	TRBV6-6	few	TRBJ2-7	TGTGCCAGCAGTGTTTCGGGCTACGAGCAGTACTTC	CASSVSGYEQYF
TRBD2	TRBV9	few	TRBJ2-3	TGTGCCAGCAGCGTAGCGGGACTAGCGGCCACAGATACGCAGTATTTT	CASSVAGLAATDTQYF
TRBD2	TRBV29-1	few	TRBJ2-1	TGCAGCGTTGAAGATGAAGCGGGAGGTGAAACAATCTTC	CSVEDEAGGETIF
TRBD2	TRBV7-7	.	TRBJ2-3	TGTGCTAGCAGCCCCCGGGGGGACAGCACAGATACGCAGTATTTT	CASSPRGDSTDTQYF
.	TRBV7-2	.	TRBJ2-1	TGTGCCAGCAGTCGTGGACAGAATAAGTACAATGAGCAGTTCTTC	CASSRGQNKYNEQFF
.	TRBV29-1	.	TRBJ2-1	TGCAGCGTTGAAGATTTTCGTTGGCGTCGTGGGTTGGGGTACAATGAGCAGTTCTTC	CSVEDFRWRRGLGYNEQFF
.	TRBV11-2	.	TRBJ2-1	TGTGCCAGCAGCTTAGAGGGCCCCCGGCAGTTCTTC	CASSLEGPRQFF
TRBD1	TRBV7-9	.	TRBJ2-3	TGTGCCAGCAGCCCCCGACAGGGTAAAGATACGCAGTATTTT	CASSPRQGKDTQYF
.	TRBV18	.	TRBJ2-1	TGTGCCAGCTCACCACAGGGACCCGAGCAGTTCTTC	CASSPQGPEQFF
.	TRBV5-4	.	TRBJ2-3	TGTGCCAGCAGCTTGGGAGGGGCAGATACGCAGTATTTT	CASSLGGADTQYF
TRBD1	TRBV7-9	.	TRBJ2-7	TGTGCCAGCAACCCGGCCGGGGGACAGGGGATTAACGAGCAGTACTTC	CASNPAGGQGINEQYF
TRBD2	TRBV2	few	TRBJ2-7	TGTGCCAGCAGTGAATGGCGGGAGGCTAGCGACGAGCAGTACTTC	CASSEWREASDEQYF
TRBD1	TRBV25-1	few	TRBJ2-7	TGTGCCAGCAGTGAATCAGGGACAGGGGGCTACGAGCAGTACTTC	CASSESGTGGYEQYF
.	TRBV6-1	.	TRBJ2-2	TGTGCCAGCATTAGATCCACCGGGGAGCTGTTTTTT	CASIRSTGELFF
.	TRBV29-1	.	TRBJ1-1	TGCAGCGTTGAACAGCGCATGAACACTGAAGCTTTCTTT	CSVEQRMNTEAFF
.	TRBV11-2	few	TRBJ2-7	TGTGCCACCGGTTACCCCAGGCTTACCTACGAGCAGTACTTC	CATGYPRLTYEQYF
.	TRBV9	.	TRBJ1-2	TGTGCCAGCAGCTTGGATCTGGGAACGAGCTATGGCTACACCTTC	CASSLDLGTSYGYTF
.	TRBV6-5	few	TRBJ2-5	TGTGCCAGCAGTTACTCAGGACTGCAAGAGACCCAGTACTTC	CASSYSGLQETQYF
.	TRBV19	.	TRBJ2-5	TGTGCCAGTACCTCCCTCTCGGAGAAGACCCAGTACTTC	CASTSLSEKTQYF
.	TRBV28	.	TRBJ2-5	TGTGCCAGCAGTAACACGGATCAGGGGACCCAGTACTTC	CASSNTDQGTQYF
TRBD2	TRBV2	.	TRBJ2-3	TGTGCCAGCAGACTCACTAGCGGGAGTACAGATACGCAGTATTTT	CASRLTSGSTDTQYF
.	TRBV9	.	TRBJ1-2	TGTGCCAGCAGCGTAGGCAGGGCCAGTAACTATGGCTACACCTTC	CASSVGRASNYGYTF
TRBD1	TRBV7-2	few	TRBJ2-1	TGTGCCAGCAGCCCTCCCGGGACAGTGTACAATGAGCAGTTCTTC	CASSPPGTVYNEQFF
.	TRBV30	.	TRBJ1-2	TGTGCCTGGAGTCAGAACTATGGCTACACCTTC	CAWSQNYGYTF
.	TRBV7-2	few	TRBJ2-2	TGTGCCAGCAGCTCACGACAGACATACACCGGGGAGCTGTTTTTT	CASSSRQTYTGELFF
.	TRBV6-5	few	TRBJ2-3	TGTGCCAGCAGTTACTCCGAGACCACAGATACGCAGTATTTT	CASSYSETTDTQYF
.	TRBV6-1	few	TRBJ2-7	TGTGCCAGCATTAGCGACTACGAGCAGTACTTC	CASISDYEQYF
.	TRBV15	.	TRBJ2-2	TGTGCCACCAGCAGAGATTTCGCCGGGGAGCTGTTTTTT	CATSRDFAGELFF
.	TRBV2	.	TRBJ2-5	TGTGCCAGCGCCCGGGCCCAAGAGACCCAGTACTTC	CASARAQETQYF
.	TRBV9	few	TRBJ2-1	TGTGCCAGCAGCGTAGCCAGTTACAATGAGCAGTTCTTC	CASSVASYNEQFF
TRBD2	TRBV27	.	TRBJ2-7	TGTGCCAGCAGTCCAAAGAGTCTAGCGGGGCCCTACGAGCAGTACTTC	CASSPKSLAGPYEQYF
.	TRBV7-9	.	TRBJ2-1	TGTGCCAGCAGCTTAGCGTTCGGGGCGAACAATGAGCAGTTCTTC	CASSLAFGANNEQFF
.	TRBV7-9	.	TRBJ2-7	TGTGCCAGCAGCTTGGACGGAAAGAGGGCCGAGCAGTACTTC	CASSLDGKRAEQYF
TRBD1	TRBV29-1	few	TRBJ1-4	TGCAGCGTTGGACGGGACAGGGCCTCTAATGAAAAACTGTTTTTT	CSVGRDRASNEKLFF
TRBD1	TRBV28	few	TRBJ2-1	TGTGCCAGTCACCCCGGGACAGGGTACAATGAGCAGTTCTTC	CASHPGTGYNEQFF
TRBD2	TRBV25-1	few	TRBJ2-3	TGTGCCAGCAGTGCCGATTTTAGCGGGAGCACAGATACGCAGTATTTT	CASSADFSGSTDTQYF
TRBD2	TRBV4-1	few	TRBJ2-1	TGCGCCAGCAGCCAAGTGACTAGCGGCCACTACAATGAGCAGTTCTTC	CASSQVTSGHYNEQFF